What follows are 17 T cell receptor beta chains derived from one specimen sequenced in a study of blood T cells in healthy people across ages. A second PCR, run for roughly 7 to 12 cycles, used a sample-barcoded 5' primer plus a J-beta primer mix. Via MiXCR, TCRdb re-called the 5' RACE reads, giving one row per CDR3 protein. The table has 1,800,000 or so distinct CDR3 sequences, around 40% seen once; the top ten hold under 25%. Sequencing input: blood. The receptors were sampled from a human donor in good health.

The V gene is TRBV10-3, the J gene TRBJ2-7, with 10 positions matching TRBD1. The germline V gene encodes CDR1 ENHRY and CDR2 SYGVKD. The V gene end was trimmed by 6 bases and the J gene end by 5 bases; junction bases not matched to a gene: 13. The CDR3 loop spans 16 amino acids. CDR3 nucleotides: TGTGCCATCAGGCCCAGACAGGGGGCCGGGATGGACGAGCAGTACTTC. This sequence encodes CAIRPRQGAGMDEQYF.

This clonotype has only a few counts. The gene calls are TRBV14 and TRBJ2-5; no clear D gene. In germline, CDR1 is SGHDN, CDR2 FVKESK. The CDR3 covers 14 residues. With 3 bases removed from V and 0 bases from J, the gap between germline ends came to 8 bases. CDR3 sequence (DNA): TGTGCCAGCAGCCAGAAGATGTACCAAGAGACCCAGTACTTC. It codes for CASSQKMYQETQYF. Combining the CDR3 with reference TRBV14 and TRBJ2-5 gives the whole variable domain EAGVTQFPSHSVIEKGQTVTLRCDPISGHDNLYWYRRVMGKEIKFLLHFVKESKQDESGMPNNRFLAERTGGTYSTLKVQPAELEDSGVYFCASSQKMYQETQYFGPGTRLLVL.

The genes are TRBV5-1 and TRBJ1-2; TRBD1 aligns across 9 bases. The CDR3 consists of 13 residues. Germline trimming cut 7 bases from V and 4 bases from J; bases unmatched to any gene: 5. Germline CDR1 reads SGHRS; CDR2 reads YFSETQ. The CDR3 nucleotides read TGCGCCAGCGCGGGACAGGGCGGCTATGGCTACACCTTC. As protein: CASAGQGGYGYTF. The variable domain in full, completed from reference TRBV5-1 and TRBJ1-2, reads KAGVTQTPRYLIKTRGQQVTLSCSPISGHRSVSWYQQTPGQGLQFLFEYFSETQRNKGNFPGRFSGRQFSNSRSEMNVSTLELGDSALYLCASAGQGGYGYTFGSGTRLTVV.

The chain recombines TRBV7-2 with TRBJ2-2; D is undetermined. V was pared by 0 bases and J by 5 bases, with 7 bases between. The CDR3 contains 14 residues. CDR1 and CDR2 (germline): SGHTA, FQGNSA. The CDR3 bases are TGTGCCAGCAGCTTAGCGTTTGGTACCGGGGAGCTGTTTTTT. Its translation is CASSLAFGTGELFF.

The chain is built from TRBV7-9 and TRBJ2-1, with D tentatively TRBD1 (6 bases). Trimming cost V 2 bases and J 14 bases, with 16 bases left between them. The V gene's germline CDR1 is SEHNR and CDR2 FQNEAQ (reference sequence). There are 13 residues in the CDR3. The CDR3 here is CASSLTGNRAEFF. CDR3 bases: TGTGCCAGCAGCTTAACAGGGAATCGGGCGGAGTTCTTC.

This clonotype has just a few counts. The rearrangement uses TRBV20-1 and TRBJ2-7; 7 nucleotides line up with TRBD2. The V gene's germline CDR1 is DFQATT and CDR2 SNEGSKA (reference sequence). The CDR3 is 15 amino acids. V shed 3 bases and J 2 bases; nucleotides not matched to a gene: 10. CDR3 DNA: TGCAGTGCTAGGCCTAAAGCGGGGTATCCCTACGAGCAGTACTTC. The encoded protein is CSARPKAGYPYEQYF.

Regarding this clonotype: Its ends do not fully match the called genes, so a read error is possible. This chain connects TRBV7-9 to TRBJ2-3; the D gene is possibly TRBD1 (5 bases). Per germline, CDR1 SEHNR and CDR2 FQNEAQ (reference sequence). The CDR3 consists of 18 residues. In DNA form, the CDR3 reads TGTGCCGGCAGCTTAACAGGAAGCGCAGGCCGGAACACAGATACGCAGTATTTT. Translated, it gives CAGSLTGSAGRNTDTQYF. Based on the CDR3 plus reference TRBV7-9 and TRBJ2-3, the full variable domain is DTGVSQNPRHKITKRGQNVTFRCDPISEHNRLYWYRQTLGQGPEFLTYFQNEAQLEKSRLLSDRFSAERPKGSFSTLEIQRTEQGDSAMYLCAGSLTGSAGRNTDTQYFGPGTRLTVL.

The V gene is TRBV5-1, the J gene TRBJ1-2; a weak D match, TRBD1 (5 bases). Germline CDR1 is SGHRS and CDR2 is YFSETQ. The length of the CDR3 is 12 residues. V was trimmed by 5 bases and J by 8 bases, leaving 13 bases between them. CDR3: CASRRGGGGYTF. The CDR3 bases are TGCGCCAGCAGACGGGGGGGAGGAGGCTACACCTTC. Complete variable domain (other parts from reference TRBV5-1 and TRBJ1-2): KAGVTQTPRYLIKTRGQQVTLSCSPISGHRSVSWYQQTPGQGLQFLFEYFSETQRNKGNFPGRFSGRQFSNSRSEMNVSTLELGDSALYLCASRRGGGGYTFGSGTRLTVV.

This clonotype was counted a few times. The chain recombines TRBV25-1 with TRBJ2-6, with D perhaps TRBD1 (5 bases). V gave up 1 base and J gave up 4 bases, with 14 bases separating them. Germline V CDR1 and CDR2: MGHDK, SYGVNS. CDR3 length equals 17 residues. Here the CDR3 reads CASSELEGAPGANVLTF. The CDR3 nucleotides read TGTGCCAGCAGTGAATTGGAAGGGGCCCCAGGGGCCAACGTCCTGACTTTC.

V gene TRBV28 combines with J gene TRBJ1-5, with unresolved D. Trimming took off 3 bases at V and 10 bases at J, with 13 bases between the two ends. The V gene's germline CDR1 is MDHEN and CDR2 SYDVKM. CDR3 size: 13 residues. The CDR3 spells CASSFTVVGPQHF. The DNA of the CDR3 is TGTGCCAGCAGTTTCACCGTGGTAGGCCCCCAGCATTTT.

The chain combines TRBV3-1 with TRBJ2-5; TRBD1 might be the D (6 bases). This CDR3 is built from 14 residues. Per germline, CDR1 LGHDT and CDR2 YNNKEL (reference sequence). Trimming cost V 3 bases and J 5 bases, with 13 bases left between them. In nucleotides, the CDR3 is TGTGCCAGCAGCCAGGGACAACCGGGGGAGACCCAGTACTTC. Translating gives CASSQGQPGETQYF.

The chain has TRBV15 and TRBJ2-1; 7 bases are a match to TRBD2. From germline, CDR1 is LNHNV and CDR2 YYDKDF (reference sequence). Germline trimming cut 0 bases from V and 0 bases from J; bases unmatched to any gene: 11. The CDR3 runs 19 residues. The CDR3 nucleotides read TGTGCCACCAGCAGAGATCTTGGGGGGGGTTCTAGCTCCTACAATGAGCAGTTCTTC. Translated: CATSRDLGGGSSSYNEQFF.

There are a few counts of this clonotype. The chain couples TRBV12-3 or TRBV12-4 to TRBJ1-2; D gene ambiguous. The CDR3 is 14 amino acids. V lost 3 bases, J lost 0 bases, and 8 bases lay in between. The CDR3 loop is CASSFGPANYGYTF. CDR3 coding DNA: TGTGCCAGCAGTTTCGGTCCCGCTAACTATGGCTACACCTTC.

The V gene is TRBV7-2, the J gene TRBJ1-2; D remains unclear. V lost 1 base and J 4 bases, leaving 13 bases between the germline ends. The CDR3 loop spans 15 amino acids. CDR1 and CDR2 (germline): SGHTA, FQGNSA. The CDR3 loop reads CASSLGGNPSYGYTF. The CDR3 bases are TGTGCCAGCAGCTTAGGAGGCAATCCCTCCTATGGCTACACCTTC.

The sample holds a few counts of this clonotype. The chain has TRBV28 and TRBJ1-2; TRBD1 matches 8 bases. The CDR3 loop spans 17 amino acids. CDR1 and CDR2 (germline): MDHEN, SYDVKM. With 4 bases clipped from V and 4 bases from J, the junction kept 14 bases outside the gene matches. The CDR3 nucleotides are TGTGCCAGCAGTTCACCGGGACAGGTGTTTTTAGGCTATGGCTACACCTTC. Translated: CASSSPGQVFLGYGYTF.

In its sample, this clonotype was seen a few times. The chain recombines TRBV10-3 with TRBJ2-4, with TRBD2 as a possible D gene (5 bases). The last part of the DNA fits TRBJ2-7 better; the J call may be wrong. The CDR3 consists of 14 residues. Germline-derived CDR1 and CDR2 are ENHRY and SYGVKD. CDR3 nucleotide sequence: TGTGCCATCAGTGAGCGGGAACAGAGCTACGAGCAGTACTTC. Translation gives CAISEREQSYEQYF.

This clonotype was counted a few times. The V call is TRBV9, the J call TRBJ2-7, with TRBD2 matching over 14 bases. Per germline, CDR1 SGDLS and CDR2 YYNGEE. This CDR3 spans 15 amino acids. V lost 3 bases and J lost 4; bases outside the gene matches: 3. CDR3 sequence reads: CASSGGLAGEYEQYF. CDR3 DNA sequence: TGTGCCAGCAGCGGGGGACTAGCGGGGGAGTACGAGCAGTACTTC.